What follows are 24 T cell receptor beta chains derived from one specimen sequenced in a study of OX40 agonist ivuxolimab in advanced cancers. TCRdb keeps only in-frame clones here, not all; method: immunoSEQ multiplex PCR. The sample holds about 110,000 clones; around 93% are singletons and the top ten take roughly 0.66%. The sequenced sample was CD4+ or CD8+ T cells sorted from blood, obtained in a trial of the OX40 agonist ivuxolimab. These receptors originate from an adult with an advanced solid tumor such as melanoma, head and neck, liver or kidney cancer.

The chain employs TRBV19 and TRBJ1-3; maybe TRBD1 (5 bases). The CDR3 has 14 residues. Trimming removed 9 bases at V and 2 bases at J, with 14 bases between. Germline values: CDR1 LNHDA, CDR2 SQIVND (reference sequence). The CDR3 spells CASTSGTAGNTIYF. CDR3 nucleotide sequence: TGTGCCAGCACCTCCGGGACGGCTGGAAACACCATATATTTT.

The chain uses TRBV19 and TRBJ1-5; TRBD1 agrees at 11 bases. In germline, CDR1 is LNHDA, CDR2 SQIVND (reference sequence). V shed 5 bases and J 6 bases; nucleotides not matched to a gene: 6. The CDR3 runs to 15 residues. The CDR3 coding sequence is TGTGCCAGTAGTCTTAGGACAGGGGGCGGTCAGCCCCAGCATTTT. Translation gives CASSLRTGGGQPQHF.

The CDR3 loop is CASLLEKDTGELFF. CDR3 DNA sequence: TGTGCCAGCCTTCTAGAGAAGGACACCGGGGAGCTGTTTTTT. This chain links TRBV2 with TRBJ2-2; no clear D. V was cut by 8 bases and J by 3 bases, with 13 bases left in between. Germline CDR1 reads SNHLY; CDR2 reads FYNNEI. The CDR3 extends over 14 amino acids.

The gene calls are TRBV5-4 and TRBJ2-5; 7 nucleotides agree with TRBD1. The CDR3 loop spans 14 amino acids. Germline lookup yields CDR1 SGHNT and CDR2 YYREEE (reference sequence). With 4 bases clipped from V and 4 bases from J, the junction kept 7 bases outside the gene matches. In nucleotides, the CDR3 is TGTGCCAGCAGCCAAGGGGACAGAAGAGAGACCCAGTACTTC. This sequence encodes CASSQGDRRETQYF. The full variable domain, with the rest looked up from reference TRBV5-4 and TRBJ2-5, is ETGVTQSPTHLIKTRGQQVTLRCSSQSGHNTVSWYQQALGQGPQFIFQYYREEENGRGNFPPRFSGLQFPNYSSELNVNALELDDSALYLCASSQGDRRETQYFGPGTRLLVL.

This clone was counted once. The V call is TRBV6-5, the J call TRBJ2-4; TRBD1 aligns across 7 bases. J was trimmed by 8 bases and V by 5 bases; bases with no gene match: 9. This CDR3 comprises 14 residues. Germline CDR1 is MNHEY and CDR2 is SVGAGI. The chain's CDR3 is CASSEQGFNYIQYF. The CDR3 region has the DNA TGTGCCAGCAGTGAACAGGGGTTTAACTACATTCAGTACTTC.

The sample holds one count of this clone. A junction boundary mismatches the germline segment, possibly from a read error. The J gene is TRBJ2-3, the V gene TRBV19, with 10 bases aligning to TRBD2. CDR3 length: 14 residues. The germline V gene encodes CDR1 LNHDA and CDR2 SQIVND (reference sequence). The CDR3 region has the DNA TGTGCCAGTAGAATAGCGGGGGGCTCGGATACGCAGTATTTT. Protein sequence: CASRIAGGSDTQYF. Based on the CDR3 plus reference TRBV19 and TRBJ2-3, the full variable domain is DGGITQSPKYLFRKEGQNVTLSCEQNLNHDAMYWYRQDPGQGLRLIYYSQIVNDFQKGDIAEGYSVSREKKESFPLTVTSAQKNPTAFYLCASRIAGGSDTQYFGPGTRLTVL.

The chain couples TRBV9 to TRBJ1-1; 10 nucleotides align to TRBD1. This CDR3 contains 17 residues. The germline V gene has CDR1 SGDLS and CDR2 YYNGEE. V lost 2 bases to trimming and J lost 0 bases; unmatched junction nucleotides: 7. CDR3 residues: CASSVGTGVTLNTEAFF. The CDR3 DNA reads as TGTGCCAGCAGCGTGGGGACAGGGGTTACCTTGAACACTGAAGCTTTCTTT. Together with reference TRBV9 and TRBJ1-1, the CDR3 gives the full variable domain: DSGVTQTPKHLITATGQRVTLRCSPRSGDLSVYWYQQSLDQGLQFLIQYYNGEERAKGNILERFSAQQFPDLHSELNLSSLELGDSALYFCASSVGTGVTLNTEAFFGQGTRLTVV.

This clone was counted only a few times. The genes are TRBV5-1 and TRBJ2-5, with 8 bases matching TRBD2. The CDR3 runs 15 residues. From germline, CDR1 is SGHRS and CDR2 YFSETQ. J lost 5 bases, V lost 3 bases, and 9 bases had no gene match. In nucleotides, the CDR3 is TGCGCCAGCAGCTCCCCCCGGGGGGGGGCGGAGACCCAGTACTTC. Its translation: CASSSPRGGAETQYF.

V is TRBV10-2 and J is TRBJ1-2; 7 bases fit TRBD1. Germline V gives CDR1 WSHSY, CDR2 SAAADI. V trimming: 3 bases; J trimming: 3 bases; junction bases outside the gene matches: 1. The CDR3 is 13 residues long. In DNA form, the CDR3 reads TGCGCCAGCAGTGATACAGGGGACTATGGCTACACCTTC. Protein: CASSDTGDYGYTF.

V gene TRBV4-1 combines with J gene TRBJ1-2; the D is unclear. The CDR3 has 13 amino acids. From germline, CDR1 is MGHRA and CDR2 YSYEKL. V gave up 0 bases and J gave up 4 bases, with 6 bases separating them. In DNA form, the CDR3 reads TGCGCCAGCAGCCAAGAGGGAGGCTATGGCTACACCTTC. The encoded protein is CASSQEGGYGYTF.

This clone showed up just a few times. The chain has TRBV7-8 and TRBJ2-3; 9 bases fit TRBD2. This CDR3 has 15 residues. Germline values: CDR1 SGHVS, CDR2 FQNEAQ. V trimming: 5 bases; J trimming: 1 base; junction bases outside the gene matches: 4. The CDR3 reads CASSTKRGGTDTQYF. As DNA, the CDR3 is TGTGCCAGCAGCACCAAGCGGGGGGGCACAGATACGCAGTATTTT.

This clone was detected only once. The J gene is TRBJ2-5, the V gene TRBV14; D unclear. The CDR3 is 16 residues long. V lost 1 base and J 3 bases, leaving 15 bases between the germline ends. CDR1 is SGHDN and CDR2 is FVKESK in the germline V gene. CDR3 sequence (DNA): TGTGCCAGCAGCCAAGGGAACGTAGGAGTCAAAGAGACCCAGTACTTC. It codes for CASSQGNVGVKETQYF.

The sample holds one count of this clone. The chain carries TRBV9 and TRBJ2-1; 11 bases line up with TRBD2. CDR3 length: 17 residues. CDR1 is SGDLS and CDR2 is YYNGEE in the germline V gene. J was trimmed by 4 bases and V by 0 bases; bases with no gene match: 6. The CDR3 here is CASSVVSGGAPYNEQFF. In DNA, the CDR3 is TGTGCCAGCAGCGTAGTTAGCGGGGGGGCCCCTTACAATGAGCAGTTCTTC.

The genes are TRBV5-1 and TRBJ2-3; TRBD2 matches 9 bases. The CDR3 is 16 residues long. CDR1 SGHRS and CDR2 YFSETQ come from the germline V gene. Unmatched junction bases numbered 8, after V lost 4 bases and J lost 2 bases. The CDR3 DNA reads TGCGCCAGCAGCCTTGCTGGCGGGAGGGCCACAGATACGCAGTATTTT. It codes for CASSLAGGRATDTQYF.

J is TRBJ1-1 and V is TRBV6-1; D ambiguous. CDR1 and CDR2 from the germline V gene are MNHNS and SASEGT. The V gene lost 1 base and the J gene lost 10 bases, with 13 bases spanning the gap. The CDR3 is 13 residues long. In nucleotides, the CDR3 is TGTGCCAGCAGTGAAGGCTGGACGCGGGGAGCTTTCTTT. Its protein product is CASSEGWTRGAFF.

The rearrangement joins TRBV19 to TRBJ1-5; 12 bases match TRBD1. Germline CDR1 reads LNHDA; CDR2 reads SQIVND (reference sequence). J lost 1 base, V lost 0 bases, and 7 bases had no gene match. CDR3 length: 19 residues. The CDR3 spells CASSIEVGTGGASNQPQHF. The CDR3 DNA sequence: TGTGCCAGTAGTATAGAAGTCGGGACAGGGGGCGCGAGCAATCAGCCCCAGCATTTT.

The chain employs TRBV5-1 and TRBJ2-2; 9 bases line up with TRBD2. Germline loops: CDR1 SGHRS, CDR2 YFSETQ. V shed 2 bases and J 4 bases; nucleotides not matched to a gene: 6. This CDR3 contains 16 residues. CDR3 sequence (DNA): TGCGCCAGCAGCTTAGTAGCGGGAGAACCCACCGGGGAGCTGTTTTTT. It specifies CASSLVAGEPTGELFF.

The rearrangement links TRBV7-3 to TRBJ2-3, with a tentative D call TRBD2 (6 bases). Trimming removed 2 bases at V and 6 bases at J, with 15 bases between. Looked up from germline, CDR1 is SGHTA and CDR2 is FQGTGA. The CDR3 extends over 15 amino acids. The CDR3, as DNA: TGTGCCAGCAGCTTACAACCCCTGGGGACTGATACGCAGTATTTT. Translation gives CASSLQPLGTDTQYF.

V and J are TRBV19 and TRBJ2-2; maybe TRBD1 (5 bases). The CDR3 has 15 residues. CDR1 and CDR2 (germline): LNHDA, SQIVND (reference sequence). The germline V and J ends were trimmed by 7 bases and 0 bases, with 12 bases remaining between them. DNA of the CDR3: TGTGCCAGTACCCCTGACAGATCGAACACCGGGGAGCTGTTTTTT. This translates into CASTPDRSNTGELFF.

The chain carries TRBV7-9 and TRBJ2-2, with 9 bases aligning to TRBD1. This CDR3 comprises 17 residues. Germline V gene data show CDR1 as SEHNR and CDR2 as FQNEAQ (reference sequence). J lost 5 bases, V lost 2 bases, and 9 bases had no gene match. CDR3 sequence (DNA): TGTGCCAGCAGCTTACTCCCGGGACAGGGCCTAACCGGGGAGCTGTTTTTT. Its translation: CASSLLPGQGLTGELFF.

This chain uses TRBV30 with TRBJ2-5; tentative D call: TRBD1 (6 bases). Trimming took 5 bases from V and 0 from J, leaving 7 bases between them. The CDR3 is 12 amino acids. Germline V gene sequence: CDR1 GTSNPN, CDR2 SVGIG (reference sequence). The CDR3 is CAWGQNQETQYF. In nucleotides, the CDR3 is TGTGCCTGGGGACAGAACCAAGAGACCCAGTACTTC.

V is TRBV29-1 and J is TRBJ2-7; TRBD2 matches at 11 bases. Germline CDR1 SQVTM, CDR2 ANQGSEA. With V trimmed by 4 bases and J by 1 base, 6 bases remained unmatched. This CDR3 comprises 15 residues. CDR3 sequence (DNA): TGCAGCGTTGTCCCCGGGACTAGCGGATCCTACGAGCAGTACTTC. Its translation: CSVVPGTSGSYEQYF.

This rearrangement joins TRBV6-1 to TRBJ1-4; 7 bases fit TRBD1. Losses at the gene ends were 3 bases for V and 6 bases for J; bases not matched to a gene: 4. The CDR3 is 14 amino acids. CDR1 is MNHNS and CDR2 is SASEGT in the germline V gene. The CDR3 loop is CASSDRGLDEKLFF. CDR3 in DNA: TGTGCCAGCAGTGATAGGGGGCTGGATGAAAAACTGTTTTTT.

The V and J genes are TRBV6-1 and TRBJ2-1; perhaps TRBD1 as D (5 bases). The CDR3 is made up of 15 amino acids. CDR1 is MNHNS and CDR2 is SASEGT in the germline V gene. Trimming stripped 10 bases from V and 4 bases from J, with 20 bases between. The DNA of the CDR3 is TGTGCCACATGCAGGGTTGTCGTCCTTTACAATGAGCAGTTCTTC. It encodes CATCRVVVLYNEQFF.